This T cell receptor (beta chain) comes out of a study of immune cell composition in non-small cell lung cancer. Only in-frame clones appear in the TCRdb table, and some are missing; sequencing was by immunoSEQ multiplex PCR. Of some 5,100 clones listed, around three quarters are singletons. DNA was extracted from unsorted cell suspensions stored frozen. Germline CDR1 is MNHNS and CDR2 is SASEGT. CDR3 size: 15 residues. V was clipped by 1 base and J by 4 bases; unmatched bases: 7. The TCR originated in a human donor with non-small cell lung cancer. Source material: lung tumor tissue. The chain links TRBV6-1 to TRBJ2-7, with 7 positions matching TRBD1. The CDR3 loop is CASSEEGTAVYEQYF. DNA for the CDR3: TGTGCCAGCAGTGAAGAGGGGACAGCTGTTTACGAGCAGTACTTC.